A single TCR beta chain is shown here with its context. Antigen unknown. The junction does not match germline at one end; this may be a read error. This sample is part of a study of glioma-infiltrating T cells after dendritic cell vaccination. For the study at large: Autologous tumor lysate was loaded overnight onto monocyte-derived dendritic cells grown seven days with IL-4 and GM-CSF. Regarding the study as a whole: Complete blood and tumor specimen sets were limited to few patients.

This sample's time point: after dendritic cell vaccination, including at tumor progression/relapse. The CDR3 is made up of 15 amino acids. From germline, CDR1 is LGHNA and CDR2 YSLEER. Input was about 2 ug genomic DNA, or all available if less. Primers: 60 V beta forward and 13 J beta reverse. Profiling relied on immunoSEQ multiplex PCR, and the TCRdb table lists in-frame clones only, not all of them. This sample has 65,000 or so clones, with 86% found just once. The chain couples TRBV4-3 to TRBJ1-1; perhaps TRBD1 as D (6 bases). This TCR was recovered from a human donor with glioblastoma. The sample here was blood, taken after dendritic cell vaccination. Written as DNA, the CDR3 is TGCGCCAGCAGCAAAGAGCGGGGGGCTTACACTGAAGCTTTCTTT. It specifies CASSKERGAYTEAFF.